This TCR beta chain is from a study of Ad26.COV2.S vaccination and SARS-CoV-2 variants. The CDR3 extends over 15 amino acids. CDR1 SNHLY and CDR2 FYNNEI come from the germline V gene. V was clipped by 6 bases and J by 4 bases, with 15 bases between them. The treatment here: about 20 received Ad26.COV2.S at low or high dose, single or two shots; about 5 received placebo; per-sample allocation not given. Sampling occurred on day 63 after the first vaccine or placebo injection. The repertoire was sequenced with immunoSEQ multiplex PCR; TCRdb's copy has only in-frame clones and lacks some. Counted here are approximately 500,000 clones, approximately 88% occurring once; the ten biggest clones make up 9.5% to 15%.

This TCR was recovered from a person between 18 and 65 years old who received the Ad26.COV2.S COVID-19 vaccine or a placebo. The V and J genes are TRBV2 and TRBJ2-2, with a tentative D call TRBD1 (6 bases). The sample in question was peripheral blood, obtained in a trial of Ad26.COV2.S vaccine versus placebo. The chain's CDR3 is CASRDSATFTGELFF. CDR3 sequence (DNA): TGTGCCAGCAGGGACAGCGCGACCTTCACCGGGGAGCTGTTTTTT. The full variable domain, its missing parts supplied by reference TRBV2 and TRBJ2-2, is EPEVTQTPSHQVTQMGQEVILRCVPISNHLYFYWYRQILGQKVEFLVSFYNNEISEKSEIFDDQFSVERPDGSNFTLKIRSTKLEDSAMYFCASRDSATFTGELFFGEGSRLTVL.